This T cell receptor (beta chain) was sequenced in a study of CD8+CD57+ T cells in acquired aplastic anemia. On the study more broadly: Each DNA sample taken from sorted CD4+ and CD8+ cells came to approximately 3 ug on average.

Findings and caveats of the study: Significant differences in CD8+ Simpson's diversity were not observed between patients and controls. Overlap between patients and controls comprised about 30 CD8+ CDR3 sequences.

Genomic DNA provided the template from which TCR beta VDJ and CDR3 profiles were obtained. TCRdb called the reads again in MiXCR, with one record for every CDR3 protein. The sample consists of about 42,000 distinct CDR3 sequences, roughly two thirds of them appearing once. CDR3 length equals 14 residues. CDR1 and CDR2 from the germline V gene are ENHRY and SYGVKD. Trimming pared 3 bases from V and 3 bases from J, leaving 11 bases between. Note on this clonotype: Its specificity is not known.

This chain connects TRBV10-3 to TRBJ1-2; perhaps TRBD1 as D (5 bases). The TCR originated in a human donor in good health, serving as a control. Sequencing was carried out using sorted CD4+, CD8+, or CD8+CD57+ T cells (not recorded which) from PBMCs. The CDR3 loop is CAISETTEDYGYTF. The CDR3 DNA reads TGTGCCATCAGTGAAACGACAGAGGACTATGGCTACACCTTC.